This passage covers 9 T cell receptor beta chains from one sample sequenced in a study of identical twins. From the 5' RACE reads, TCRdb called clonotypes with MiXCR, one entry per CDR3 protein. The sample holds about 340,000 distinct CDR3 sequences; about 12% are singletons and the top ten take approximately 7.6%. The sample was also reused in another study, on yellow fever vaccine responses in identical twins.

Sequenced sample: CD8+ T cells sorted from blood. These receptors were taken from a young woman in good health.

The chain is built from TRBV5-1 and TRBJ2-3; D not resolved. The V gene's germline CDR1 is SGHRS and CDR2 YFSETQ. The CDR3 is 16 amino acids. Trimming stripped 4 bases from V and 1 base from J, with 16 bases between. The CDR3 nucleotides read TGCGCCAGCAGCCCCGACGGAGTCTCTCGCACAGATACGCAGTATTTT. Amino acid sequence: CASSPDGVSRTDTQYF.

V is TRBV20-1 and J is TRBJ2-5; 9 nucleotides line up with TRBD2. Germline trimming cut 0 bases from V and 4 bases from J; bases unmatched to any gene: 3. The germline CDR1 and CDR2 sequences are DFQATT and SNEGSKA (reference sequence). The CDR3 is made up of 14 amino acids. The CDR3 spells CSARDLAGVETQYF. The CDR3 DNA reads TGCAGTGCTAGAGATTTAGCGGGAGTAGAGACCCAGTACTTC.

The V gene is TRBV7-2, the J gene TRBJ2-3, with D possibly TRBD2 on 6 matching bases. The length of the CDR3 is 16 residues. Germline-derived CDR1 and CDR2 are SGHTA and FQGNSA. Trimming stripped 1 base from V and 4 bases from J, with 15 bases between. The CDR3 sequence: CASSLGPSEHADTQYF. The CDR3 region has the DNA TGTGCCAGCAGCTTAGGTCCTAGCGAGCATGCAGATACGCAGTATTTT. The variable domain in full, completed from reference TRBV7-2 and TRBJ2-3, reads GAGVSQSPSNKVTEKGKDVELRCDPISGHTALYWYRQSLGQGLEFLIYFQGNSAPDKSGLPSDRFSAERTGGSVSTLTIQRTQQEDSAVYLCASSLGPSEHADTQYFGPGTRLTVL.

V is TRBV11-2 and J is TRBJ2-7; no definite D call. This CDR3 contains 14 residues. V shed 0 bases and J shed 1 base, with 7 bases lying between them. Germline lookup yields CDR1 SGHAT and CDR2 FQNNGV. In DNA, the CDR3 is TGTGCCAGCAGCTTAGAATCAACTTCCTACGAGCAGTACGTC. The encoded protein is CASSLESTSYEQYV.

Only a few counts were recorded for this clonotype. The J gene is TRBJ2-7, the V gene TRBV24-1, with 11 bases aligning to TRBD1. Germline CDR1 KGHDR, CDR2 SFDVKD. This CDR3 has 15 residues. Losses at the gene ends were 4 bases for V and 7 bases for J; bases not matched to a gene: 8. The CDR3: CATSDSGQGAPEQYF. CDR3 nucleotide sequence: TGTGCCACCAGTGACTCTGGACAGGGGGCGCCTGAGCAGTACTTC.

This clonotype was observed a few times. The chain uses TRBV2 and TRBJ2-5, with 14 bases aligning to TRBD2. Germline trimming cut 6 bases from V and 2 bases from J; bases unmatched to any gene: 5. The germline CDR1 and CDR2 sequences are SNHLY and FYNNEI. This CDR3 is built from 16 residues. The CDR3 is CASRGLAGGGQETQYF. The CDR3 nucleotides read TGTGCCAGCAGAGGACTAGCGGGAGGAGGGCAAGAGACCCAGTACTTC.

This chain connects TRBV27 to TRBJ1-4, with a tentative D call TRBD1 (6 bases). This CDR3 spans 11 amino acids. The V gene's germline CDR1 is MNHEY and CDR2 SMNVEV (reference sequence). V lost 6 bases to trimming and J lost 7 bases, with 6 bases between them. CDR3 sequence reads: CASRGAEKLFF. The CDR3 bases are TGTGCCAGCAGGGGGGCTGAAAAACTGTTTTTT.

The chain has TRBV28 and TRBJ2-1; 8 bases are shared with TRBD1. The CDR3 runs to 16 residues. Trimming removed 6 bases from V and 3 bases from J; junction bases left unmatched: 10. Germline CDR1 MDHEN, CDR2 SYDVKM. In DNA form, the CDR3 reads TGTGCCAGCAGCTCTCCGACAGGGGAGTTCTACAATGAGCAGTTCTTC. Translating gives CASSSPTGEFYNEQFF. Full variable domain (outside the CDR3, taken from reference TRBV28 and TRBJ2-1): DVKVTQSSRYLVKRTGEKVFLECVQDMDHENMFWYRQDPGLGLRLIYFSYDVKMKEKGDIPEGYSVSREKKERFSLILESASTNQTSMYLCASSSPTGEFYNEQFFGPGTRLTVL.

The CDR3 is CATSDFGDIQETQYF. The CDR3 DNA reads as TGTGCCACCAGTGATTTCGGGGACATACAAGAGACCCAGTACTTC. The chain recombines TRBV24-1 with TRBJ2-5; possibly TRBD1 for D (6 bases). This CDR3 contains 15 residues. V lost 1 base and J 2 bases, leaving 10 bases between the germline ends. From germline, CDR1 is KGHDR and CDR2 SFDVKD.